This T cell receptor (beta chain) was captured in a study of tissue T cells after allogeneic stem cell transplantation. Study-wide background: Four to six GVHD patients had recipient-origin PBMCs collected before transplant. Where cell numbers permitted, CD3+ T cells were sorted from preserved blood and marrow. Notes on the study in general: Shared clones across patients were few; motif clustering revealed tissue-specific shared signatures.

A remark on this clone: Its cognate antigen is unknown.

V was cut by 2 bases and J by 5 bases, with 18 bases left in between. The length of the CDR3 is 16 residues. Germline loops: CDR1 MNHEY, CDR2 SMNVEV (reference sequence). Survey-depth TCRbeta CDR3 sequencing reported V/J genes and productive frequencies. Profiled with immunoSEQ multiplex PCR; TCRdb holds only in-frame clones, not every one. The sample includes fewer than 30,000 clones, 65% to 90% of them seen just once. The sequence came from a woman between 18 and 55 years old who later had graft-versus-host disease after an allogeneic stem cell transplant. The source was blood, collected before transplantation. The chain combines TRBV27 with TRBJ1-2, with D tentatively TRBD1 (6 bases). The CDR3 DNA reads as TGTGCCAGCAGTTTAAGGTGGGGGGCGGCAAGGTATGGCTACACCTTC. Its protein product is CASSLRWGAARYGYTF.